The clone carrying this T cell receptor beta chain has only a few counts. Its antigen is currently unknown. Germline assignment: CDR1 LNHNV and CDR2 YYDKDF (reference sequence). Trimming removed 0 bases from V and 2 bases from J; junction bases left unmatched: 3. CDR3 size: 15 residues. These data originate in a study of identical twins. Study-level points and caveats: Twin-shared out-of-frame alpha sequences showed excess low generation probability.

TCRdb itself ran the 5' RACE reads through MiXCR, one entry per CDR3 protein. Of 450,000 or so distinct CDR3 sequences in the sample, more than 20% are singletons; the top ten hold over 2.5%. Separately, the same data were catalogued under a study of T cells expressing NK-cell markers. From that paper: Underlying the TCR beta repertoires were sorted CD3+CD56+NKG2C+, CD3+CD56+NKG2C- and CD3+CD56-NKG2C+ T cells. Once again these clonotypes came out on top in the CD3+CD56-NKG2C+ fraction of a few donors.

The chain carries TRBV15 and TRBJ2-7; 8 bases are a match to TRBD1. The material sequenced was CD4+ T cells sorted from blood. The source is a woman aged 18-30 years in good health. As DNA, the CDR3 is TGTGCCACCAGCAGAGATCCGACAGGGGCCTACGAGCAGTACTTC. This translates into CATSRDPTGAYEQYF. Full variable domain (missing parts from reference TRBV15 and TRBJ2-7): DAMVIQNPRYQVTQFGKPVTLSCSQTLNHNVMYWYQQKSSQAPKLLFHYYDKDFNNEADTPDNFQSRRPNTSFCFLDIRSPGLGDTAMYLCATSRDPTGAYEQYFGPGTRLTVT.